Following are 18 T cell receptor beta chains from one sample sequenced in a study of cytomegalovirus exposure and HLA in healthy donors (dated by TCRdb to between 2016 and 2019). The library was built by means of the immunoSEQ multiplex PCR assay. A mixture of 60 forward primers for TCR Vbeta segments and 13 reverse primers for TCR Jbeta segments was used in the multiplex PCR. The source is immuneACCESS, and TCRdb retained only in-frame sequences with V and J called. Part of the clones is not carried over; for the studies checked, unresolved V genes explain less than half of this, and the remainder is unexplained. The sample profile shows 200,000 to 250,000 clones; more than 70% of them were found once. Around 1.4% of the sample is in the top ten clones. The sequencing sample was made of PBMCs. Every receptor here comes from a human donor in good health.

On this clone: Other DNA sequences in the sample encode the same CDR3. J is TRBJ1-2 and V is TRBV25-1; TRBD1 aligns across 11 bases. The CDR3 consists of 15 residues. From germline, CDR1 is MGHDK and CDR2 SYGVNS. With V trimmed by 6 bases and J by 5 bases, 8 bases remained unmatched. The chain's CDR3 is CASRLRTGGVYGYTF. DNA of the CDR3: TGTGCCAGCAGGTTGCGGACAGGGGGCGTGTATGGCTACACCTTC.

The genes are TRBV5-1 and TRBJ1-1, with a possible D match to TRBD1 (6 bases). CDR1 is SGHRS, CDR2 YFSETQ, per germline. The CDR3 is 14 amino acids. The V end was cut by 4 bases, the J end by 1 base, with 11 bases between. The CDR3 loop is CASSLRTANTEAFF. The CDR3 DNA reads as TGCGCCAGCAGCCTTAGGACAGCGAACACTGAAGCTTTCTTT.

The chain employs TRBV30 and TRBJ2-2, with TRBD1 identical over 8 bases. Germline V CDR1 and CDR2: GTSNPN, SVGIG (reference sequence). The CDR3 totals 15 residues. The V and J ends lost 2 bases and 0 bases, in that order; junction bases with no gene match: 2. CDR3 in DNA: TGTGCCTGGAGTAAACAGGGGGCGAACACCGGGGAGCTGTTTTTT. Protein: CAWSKQGANTGELFF. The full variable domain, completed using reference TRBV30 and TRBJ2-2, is SQTIHQWPATLVQPVGSPLSLECTVEGTSNPNLYWYRQAAGRGLQLLFYSVGIGQISSEVPQNLSASRPQDRQFILSSKKLLLSDSGFYLCAWSKQGANTGELFFGEGSRLTVL.

In DNA form, the CDR3 reads TGTGCCAGCAGGAGGGACAGGGGCACAGATACGCAGTATTTT. It codes for CASRRDRGTDTQYF. The gene calls are TRBV6-1 and TRBJ2-3, with 9 bases that match TRBD1. The J segment lost 1 base and the V segment lost 6 bases, leaving 2 bases of the junction unmatched. Per germline, CDR1 MNHNS and CDR2 SASEGT. CDR3 length: 14 residues.

In DNA form, the CDR3 reads TGTGCCAGCAGCCCCGGGTGGGCTAGCGGGATCCCGGGCGAGCAGTACTTC. It is translated as CASSPGWASGIPGEQYF. This chain connects TRBV5-6 to TRBJ2-7, with 9 bases lining up with TRBD2. Germline loops: CDR1 SGHDT, CDR2 YYEEEE. V dropped 4 bases and J dropped 6; count of bases not matched to a gene: 17. The CDR3 extends over 17 amino acids.

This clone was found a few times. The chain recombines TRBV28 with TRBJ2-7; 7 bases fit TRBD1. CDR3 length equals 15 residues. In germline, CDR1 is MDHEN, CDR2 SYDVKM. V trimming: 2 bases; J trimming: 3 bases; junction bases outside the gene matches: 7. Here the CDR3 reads CASSLALTGVYEQYF. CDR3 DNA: TGTGCCAGCAGTTTAGCCCTAACAGGGGTCTACGAGCAGTACTTC.

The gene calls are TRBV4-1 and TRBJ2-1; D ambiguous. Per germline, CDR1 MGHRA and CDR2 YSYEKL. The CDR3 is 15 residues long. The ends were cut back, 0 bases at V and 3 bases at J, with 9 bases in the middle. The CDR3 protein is CASSQDSNFYNEQFF. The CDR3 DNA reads TGCGCCAGCAGCCAAGATTCTAACTTCTACAATGAGCAGTTCTTC.

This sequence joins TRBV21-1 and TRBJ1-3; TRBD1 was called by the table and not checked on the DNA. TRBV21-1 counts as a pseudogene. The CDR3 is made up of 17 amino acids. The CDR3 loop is CASSKCTGDSSGNTIYF. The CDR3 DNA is TGTGCCAGCAGCAAATGCACAGGTGATAGCTCTGGAAACACCATATATTTT.

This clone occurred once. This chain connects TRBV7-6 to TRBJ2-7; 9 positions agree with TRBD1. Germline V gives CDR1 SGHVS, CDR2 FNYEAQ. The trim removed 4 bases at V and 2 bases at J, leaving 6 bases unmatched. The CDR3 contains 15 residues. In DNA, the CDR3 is TGTGCCAGCAGCTCGACAGGGGGGTCAGCCTACGAGCAGTACTTC. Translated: CASSSTGGSAYEQYF.

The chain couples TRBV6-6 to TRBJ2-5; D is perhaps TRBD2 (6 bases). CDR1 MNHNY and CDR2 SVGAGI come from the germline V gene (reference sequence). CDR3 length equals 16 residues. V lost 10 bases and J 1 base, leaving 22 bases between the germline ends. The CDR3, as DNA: TGTGCCACCAAACCGGGTGAGCGGGCAGCCCAAGAGACCCAGTACTTC. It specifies CATKPGERAAQETQYF.

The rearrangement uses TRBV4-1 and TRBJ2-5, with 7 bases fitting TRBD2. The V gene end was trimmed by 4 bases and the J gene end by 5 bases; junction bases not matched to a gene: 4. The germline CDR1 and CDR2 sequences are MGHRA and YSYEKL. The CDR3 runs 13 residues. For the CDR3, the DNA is TGCGCCAGCAGCCGTCGGGAGGAGGAGACCCAGTACTTC. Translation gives CASSRREEETQYF.

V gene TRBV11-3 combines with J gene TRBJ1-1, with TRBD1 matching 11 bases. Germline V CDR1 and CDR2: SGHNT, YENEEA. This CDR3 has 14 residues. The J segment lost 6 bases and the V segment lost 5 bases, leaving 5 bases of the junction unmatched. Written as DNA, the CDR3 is TGTGCCAGCAGCCCCAGGACAGGGGGCCCTGAAGCTTTCTTT. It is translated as CASSPRTGGPEAFF.

The chain's CDR3 is CASHVDSSGANVLTF. The CDR3, as DNA: TGTGCCAGCCACGTCGACAGCTCTGGGGCCAACGTCCTGACTTTC. The gene calls are TRBV2 and TRBJ2-6, with D possibly TRBD1 on 5 matching bases. The CDR3 has 15 residues. With 8 bases removed from V and 0 bases from J, the gap between germline ends came to 11 bases. Germline V CDR1 and CDR2: SNHLY, FYNNEI. The variable domain in full, completed from reference TRBV2 and TRBJ2-6, reads EPEVTQTPSHQVTQMGQEVILRCVPISNHLYFYWYRQILGQKVEFLVSFYNNEISEKSEIFDDQFSVERPDGSNFTLKIRSTKLEDSAMYFCASHVDSSGANVLTFGAGSRLTVL.

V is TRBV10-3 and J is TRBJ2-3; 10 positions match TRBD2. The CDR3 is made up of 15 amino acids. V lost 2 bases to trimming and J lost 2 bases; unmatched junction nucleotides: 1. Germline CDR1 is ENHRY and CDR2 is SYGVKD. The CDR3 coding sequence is TGTGCCATCAGTGAGGGGACTAGCGACACAGATACGCAGTATTTT. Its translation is CAISEGTSDTDTQYF.

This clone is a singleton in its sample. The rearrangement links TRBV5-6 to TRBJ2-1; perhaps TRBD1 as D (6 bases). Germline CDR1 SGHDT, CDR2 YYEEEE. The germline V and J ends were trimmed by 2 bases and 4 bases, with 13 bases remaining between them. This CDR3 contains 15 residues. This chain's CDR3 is CASSLRTESYNEQFF. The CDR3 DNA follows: TGTGCCAGCAGCTTACGGACAGAGTCTTACAATGAGCAGTTCTTC.

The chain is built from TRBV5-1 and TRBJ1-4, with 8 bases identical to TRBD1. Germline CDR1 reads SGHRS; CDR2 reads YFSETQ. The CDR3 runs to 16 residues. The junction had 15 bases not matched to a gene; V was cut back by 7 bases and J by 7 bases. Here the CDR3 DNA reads TGCGCCAGCGCCGGGACAGGTCTCTTTGAGTCTGAAAAACTGTTTTTT. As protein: CASAGTGLFESEKLFF.

DNA of the CDR3: TGTGCCAGCAGCTTACTCTTTGCGAGCCCCAAGTACTATGGGACCCAGTACTTC. It translates to CASSLLFASPKYYGTQYF. The V call is TRBV7-9, the J call TRBJ2-5; D gene uncertain. Germline V gene lookup returns CDR1 SEHNR and CDR2 FQNEAQ (reference sequence). Trimming stripped 2 bases from V and 7 bases from J, with 26 bases between. The CDR3 has 18 amino acids.

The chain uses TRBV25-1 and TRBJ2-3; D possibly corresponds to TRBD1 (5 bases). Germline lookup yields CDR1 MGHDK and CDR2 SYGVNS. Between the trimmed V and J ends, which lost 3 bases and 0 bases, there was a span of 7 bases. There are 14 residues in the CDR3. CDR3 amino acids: CASSDTGSTDTQYF. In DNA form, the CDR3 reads TGTGCCAGCAGTGATACAGGTAGCACAGATACGCAGTATTTT.